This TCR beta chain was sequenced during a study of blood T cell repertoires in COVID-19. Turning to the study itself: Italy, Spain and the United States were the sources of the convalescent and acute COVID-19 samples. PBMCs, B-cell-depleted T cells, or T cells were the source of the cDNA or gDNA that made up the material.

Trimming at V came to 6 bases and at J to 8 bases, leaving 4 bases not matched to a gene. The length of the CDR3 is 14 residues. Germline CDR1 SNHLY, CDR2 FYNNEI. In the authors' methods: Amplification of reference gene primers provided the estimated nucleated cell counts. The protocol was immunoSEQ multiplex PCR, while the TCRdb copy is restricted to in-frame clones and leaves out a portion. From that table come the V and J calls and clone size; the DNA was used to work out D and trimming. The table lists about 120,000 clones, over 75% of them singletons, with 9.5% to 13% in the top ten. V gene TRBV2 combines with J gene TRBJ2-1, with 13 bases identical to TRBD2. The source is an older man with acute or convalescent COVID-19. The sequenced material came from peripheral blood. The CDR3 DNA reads TGTGCCAGCAGCCCACTAGCGGGGGGGCATGAGCAGTTCTTC. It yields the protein CASSPLAGGHEQFF.